These 11 T cell receptor beta chains came from one sample sequenced in a study of T cell responses to AZD1222 COVID-19 vaccine. TCRdb keeps only in-frame clones here, not all; method: immunoSEQ multiplex PCR. The sample records just under 55,000 clones, about 90% being singletons. The starting material was peripheral blood, obtained on day 0 of AZD1222 vaccination. The receptors come from an adult in good health.

The chain couples TRBV2 to TRBJ1-6, with D tentatively TRBD1 (5 bases). The CDR3 spans 14 residues. The germline V gene has CDR1 SNHLY and CDR2 FYNNEI. V lost 6 bases and J 7 bases, leaving 13 bases between the germline ends. This CDR3 reads CASRTDSTNSPLHF. The CDR3 DNA sequence: TGTGCCAGCAGGACAGACTCTACCAATTCACCCCTCCACTTT.

This clone was seen a few times. The chain joins TRBV5-1 to TRBJ1-3, with a tentative D call TRBD1 (6 bases). This CDR3 contains 15 residues. The V end lost 0 bases, the J end lost 4 bases, and 11 bases lay between the germline ends. From germline, CDR1 is SGHRS and CDR2 YFSETQ. CDR3 DNA: TGCGCCAGCAGCTTGGAAGCAGGGGTCGGAAACACCATATATTTT. Translated: CASSLEAGVGNTIYF.

This chain links TRBV12-5 with TRBJ2-1; perhaps TRBD2 as D (5 bases). The CDR3 extends over 15 amino acids. Germline V gene sequence: CDR1 LGHNT, CDR2 FRNRAP. The V gene lost 7 bases and the J gene lost 6 bases, with 19 bases spanning the gap. The CDR3 region is CASAMLRGPFNEQFF. The CDR3 nucleotides read TGTGCTAGTGCTATGCTAAGAGGGCCTTTCAATGAGCAGTTCTTC.

V gene TRBV11-3 combines with J gene TRBJ2-2, with 10 positions matching TRBD2. Unmatched junction bases numbered 6, after V lost 2 bases and J lost 6 bases. This CDR3 region has 16 residues. Germline CDR1 SGHNT, CDR2 YENEEA. The DNA for the CDR3 is TGTGCCAGCAGCTTATTCCTAGCGGGAGTCCCCGGGGAGCTGTTTTTT. This translates into CASSLFLAGVPGELFF.

This chain links TRBV29-1 with TRBJ1-1; no clear D gene. Per the germline V gene, CDR1 is SQVTM and CDR2 is ANQGSEA. The V end was cut by 7 bases, the J end by 1 base, with 4 bases between. This CDR3 comprises 10 residues. CDR3 sequence (DNA): TGCAGCGCGCGGAACACTGAAGCTTTCTTT. Protein sequence: CSARNTEAFF.

J is TRBJ1-2 and V is TRBV2; TRBD1 aligns across 8 bases. The junction had 15 bases not matched to a gene; V was cut back by 8 bases and J by 1 base. The CDR3 totals 17 residues. Per germline, CDR1 SNHLY and CDR2 FYNNEI. CDR3 sequence (DNA): TGTGCCAGCCGACTAAGGGGGACAGGAGACTTTAACTATGGCTACACCTTC. Amino acids: CASRLRGTGDFNYGYTF.

The chain recombines TRBV6-1 with TRBJ2-1, with 9 bases aligning to TRBD2. V gave up 3 bases and J gave up 3 bases; unmatched junction bases: 3. This CDR3 is 15 amino acids long. From germline, CDR1 is MNHNS and CDR2 SASEGT. The CDR3 loop reads CASSEMTSGYNEQFF. For the CDR3, the DNA is TGTGCCAGCAGTGAGATGACTAGCGGCTACAATGAGCAGTTCTTC.

In DNA form, the CDR3 reads TGTGCCTCGGGGCGTGGCGATGAGCAGTTCTTC. It is translated as CASGRGDEQFF. The rearrangement links TRBV12-3 or TRBV12-4 to TRBJ2-1; D may match TRBD1 or TRBD2 (5 bases each). V lost 11 bases and J lost 8, with 13 bases in between. The CDR3 contains 11 residues.

V usage is TRBV29-1 and J usage is TRBJ2-5; TRBD1 agrees at 9 bases. CDR1 is SQVTM and CDR2 is ANQGSEA in the germline V gene. V shed 7 bases and J 11 bases; nucleotides not matched to a gene: 14. The CDR3 sequence is 13 residues long. DNA for the CDR3: TGCAGCGCACAGGGGGCGCTTATTTCGGCTCAGTACTTC. This encodes CSAQGALISAQYF.

The chain couples TRBV28 to TRBJ1-1; TRBD1 is a possible D gene (6 bases). Germline V gene lookup returns CDR1 MDHEN and CDR2 SYDVKM. This CDR3 comprises 13 residues. V was pared by 6 bases and J by 4 bases, with 12 bases between. CDR3 residues: CASRLGAGTEAFF. The CDR3 DNA reads TGTGCCAGCAGGCTGGGGGCGGGCACTGAAGCTTTCTTT.

The chain combines TRBV7-6 with TRBJ1-3, with TRBD1 matching 9 bases. V was pared by 5 bases and J by 1 base, with 15 bases of the junction left unmatched. The germline V gene has CDR1 SGHVS and CDR2 FNYEAQ. The CDR3 runs 19 residues. The CDR3 DNA is TGTGCCAGCAGCCCGTCACCCCCAACCGGGACAGGGTCTGGAAACACCATATATTTT. This gives the protein CASSPSPPTGTGSGNTIYF.